These T cell receptor beta chains were read from a single sample in a study of cytomegalovirus exposure and HLA in healthy donors. Produced via immunoSEQ multiplex PCR; TCRdb's table is partial and in-frame only. The sample contains 110,000 to 150,000 clones, about 86% of which appear only once. Material: PBMCs. These receptors were collected from a man aged 18 to 29 in good health and CMV-seronegative. The CDR3 runs from the conserved cysteine through the conserved F or W. D genes are given only for firm matches. Clone size, where shown, is once, few, many, or a class for clones that have expanded.

J: TRBJ1-1
V: TRBV7-2
size: few
D: NA
CDR3: CASSLVGGNTEAFF
DNA: TGTGCCAGCAGCTTAGTTGGAGGCAACACTGAAGCTTTCTTT

J: TRBJ2-7
V: TRBV5-6
size: NA
D: NA
CDR3: CASSFQGTISYEQYF
DNA: TGTGCCAGCAGCTTCCAGGGCACGATCTCCTACGAGCAGTACTTC

J: TRBJ1-1
V: TRBV27
size: once
D: TRBD1
CDR3: CASSRPGTGVRAFF
DNA: TGTGCCAGCAGTCGTCCCGGGACAGGGGTCCGGGCTTTCTTT

J: TRBJ2-7
V: TRBV28
size: NA
D: NA
CDR3: CASSIDRTPYEQYF
DNA: TGTGCCAGCAGTATCGACAGAACACCCTACGAGCAGTACTTC

J: TRBJ2-7
V: TRBV5-5
size: NA
D: TRBD2
CDR3: CASSLAGTSGSFHEQYF
DNA: TGTGCCAGCAGCTTGGCCGGGACTAGCGGGAGCTTCCACGAGCAGTACTTC

J: TRBJ2-7
V: TRBV10-3
size: NA
D: TRBD2
CDR3: CAISEVGRAVEQYF
DNA: TGTGCCATCAGTGAAGTGGGGAGGGCTGTCGAGCAGTACTTC

J: TRBJ2-2
V: TRBV4-3
size: NA
D: TRBD1
CDR3: CASSLDMGQGTTGELFF
DNA: TGCGCCAGCAGCCTTGATATGGGACAGGGTACAACCGGGGAGCTGTTTTTT

J: TRBJ2-2
V: TRBV7-8
size: NA
D: NA
CDR3: CASSLPAVGRPTGELFF
DNA: TGTGCCAGCAGCTTACCCGCCGTGGGGAGACCCACCGGGGAGCTGTTTTTT

J: TRBJ1-5
V: TRBV25-1
size: NA
D: NA
CDR3: CASSDATGSPFKPQHF
DNA: TGTGCCAGCAGTGACGCCACCGGGAGTCCCTTTAAGCCCCAGCATTTT

J: TRBJ2-5
V: TRBV29-1
size: few
D: TRBD2
CDR3: CSVEGTSGQETQYF
DNA: TGCAGCGTTGAAGGAACTAGCGGACAAGAGACCCAGTACTTC

J: TRBJ2-3
V: TRBV5-8
size: NA
D: TRBD2
CDR3: CASRLAGGSTDTQYF
DNA: TGTGCCAGCAGACTAGCGGGGGGAAGCACAGATACGCAGTATTTT

J: TRBJ1-1
V: TRBV19
size: NA
D: TRBD1
CDR3: CASREQGTGWDTEAFF
DNA: TGTGCCAGTAGAGAGCAGGGGACAGGGTGGGACACTGAAGCTTTCTTT

J: TRBJ2-2
V: TRBV19
size: few
D: TRBD2
CDR3: CASSMIGTTNTGELFF
DNA: TGTGCCAGTAGTATGATCGGGACTACGAACACCGGGGAGCTGTTTTTT

J: TRBJ1-5
V: TRBV14
size: once
D: NA
CDR3: CASSRPGGNQPQHF
DNA: TGTGCCAGCAGCCGGCCGGGGGGTAATCAGCCCCAGCATTTT

J: TRBJ1-2
V: TRBV29-1
size: few
D: TRBD1
CDR3: CSVEGRGLNYGYTF
DNA: TGCAGCGTTGAGGGCAGGGGGCTCAACTATGGCTACACCTTC

J: TRBJ1-1
V: TRBV6-5
size: once
D: NA
CDR3: CASSYTGNTEAFF
DNA: TGTGCCAGCAGTTACACGGGGAACACTGAAGCTTTCTTT

J: TRBJ2-7
V: TRBV7-9
size: once
D: TRBD2
CDR3: CASSPSGAPANEQYF
DNA: TGTGCCAGCAGCCCAAGCGGGGCCCCGGCCAACGAGCAGTACTTC

J: TRBJ1-5
V: TRBV6-1
size: NA
D: NA
CDR3: CASSETGVGNQPQHF
DNA: TGTGCCAGCAGTGAAACAGGAGTGGGCAATCAGCCCCAGCATTTT

J: TRBJ2-7
V: TRBV18
size: NA
D: NA
CDR3: CASSPDAGVQYF
DNA: TGTGCCAGCTCACCGGATGCGGGTGTGCAGTACTTC

J: TRBJ2-2
V: TRBV5-4
size: NA
D: NA
CDR3: CASSSVWATNTGELFF
DNA: TGTGCCAGCAGCAGTGTTTGGGCCACTAACACCGGGGAGCTGTTTTTT

J: TRBJ1-2
V: TRBV2
size: NA
D: NA
CDR3: CASSRREEGGYTF
DNA: TGTGCCAGCAGTAGAAGGGAGGAAGGTGGCTACACCTTC

J: TRBJ2-1
V: TRBV5-4
size: NA
D: TRBD2
CDR3: CASSKAAGGPSYNEQFF
DNA: TGTGCCAGCAGCAAGGCTGCGGGAGGGCCCTCCTACAATGAGCAGTTCTTC

J: TRBJ2-7
V: TRBV5-6
size: NA
D: NA
CDR3: CASSPYYSSYEQYF
DNA: TGTGCCAGCAGCCCCTACTACTCCTCCTACGAGCAGTACTTC

J: TRBJ2-1
V: TRBV6-5
size: NA
D: NA
CDR3: CASSYSTPGTYNEQFF
DNA: TGTGCCAGCAGTTACTCGACTCCCGGGACCTACAATGAGCAGTTCTTC

J: TRBJ1-6
V: TRBV4-2
size: NA
D: NA
CDR3: CASSQFSQGLGNSPLHF
DNA: TGTGCCAGCAGCCAATTTTCCCAGGGGCTCGGGAATTCACCCCTCCACTTT

J: TRBJ2-7
V: TRBV5-4
size: NA
D: NA
CDR3: CASSFMGNYEQYF
DNA: TGTGCCAGCAGCTTCATGGGCAACTACGAGCAGTACTTC

J: TRBJ2-6
V: TRBV19
size: NA
D: NA
CDR3: CASSTGGANVLTF
DNA: TGTGCCAGTAGTACAGGTGGGGCCAACGTCCTGACTTTC

J: TRBJ1-2
V: TRBV7-2
size: NA
D: NA
CDR3: CASSAIRGAGYTF
DNA: TGTGCCAGCAGCGCGATCAGGGGCGCTGGCTACACCTTC

J: TRBJ1-1
V: TRBV4-1
size: NA
D: NA
CDR3: CASSQDRGTVKAFF
DNA: TGCGCCAGCAGCCAAGACCGGGGGACGGTGAAGGCTTTCTTT

J: TRBJ2-7
V: TRBV7-8
size: NA
D: NA
CDR3: CASSLLAGTSHEQYF
DNA: TGTGCCAGCAGCTTATTGGCAGGGACATCCCACGAGCAGTACTTC

J: TRBJ1-2
V: TRBV7-2
size: NA
D: NA
CDR3: CASSSQVSHYGYTF
DNA: TGTGCCAGCAGCTCCCAGGTTTCCCACTATGGCTACACCTTC

J: TRBJ1-4
V: TRBV7-9
size: NA
D: NA
CDR3: CASSLGSGEKLFF
DNA: TGTGCCAGCAGCTTAGGATCGGGTGAAAAACTGTTTTTT

J: TRBJ1-2
V: TRBV28
size: NA
D: TRBD1
CDR3: CASSRGQNYGYTF
DNA: TGTGCCAGCAGCCGGGGACAGAACTATGGCTACACCTTC

J: TRBJ1-2
V: TRBV7-2
size: NA
D: NA
CDR3: CASSVQGYGYTF
DNA: TGTGCCAGCAGCGTACAGGGATATGGCTACACCTTC

J: TRBJ2-3
V: TRBV12-2
size: NA
D: NA
CDR3: CASRFRHPPYSGSADTQYF
DNA: TGTGCAAGTCGCTTTCGACACCCCCCTTATAGCGGGAGCGCAGATACGCAGTATTTT

J: TRBJ1-5
V: TRBV15
size: NA
D: TRBD1
CDR3: CATSEDRGGSQPQHF
DNA: TGTGCCACCAGCGAGGACAGGGGTGGTAGTCAGCCCCAGCATTTT

J: TRBJ1-6
V: TRBV7-2
size: NA
D: NA
CDR3: CASSTTGVLNSPLHF
DNA: TGTGCCAGCAGCACGACCGGGGTCCTCAATTCACCCCTCCACTTT

J: TRBJ1-6
V: TRBV19
size: NA
D: NA
CDR3: CASSSGLNNSPLHF
DNA: TGTGCCAGTAGTTCGGGACTTAATAATTCACCCCTCCACTTT

J: TRBJ2-7
V: TRBV15
size: few
D: TRBD1
CDR3: CATSYSGTGTGEQYF
DNA: TGTGCCACCAGCTATTCCGGGACAGGGACTGGCGAGCAGTACTTC

J: TRBJ2-6
V: TRBV11-3
size: NA
D: TRBD1
CDR3: CASSFGTGSGANVLTF
DNA: TGTGCCAGCAGCTTTGGGACAGGGTCTGGGGCCAACGTCCTGACTTTC

J: TRBJ2-7
V: TRBV19
size: NA
D: NA
CDR3: CASSIDHTRSWAEQYF
DNA: TGTGCCAGTAGTATAGATCATACCAGATCTTGGGCGGAGCAGTACTTC

J: TRBJ2-1
V: TRBV18
size: NA
D: TRBD2
CDR3: CASSPGLAGLTRDEQFF
DNA: TGTGCCAGCTCACCTGGTCTAGCGGGGCTCACGCGGGATGAGCAGTTCTTC

J: TRBJ2-7
V: TRBV13
size: NA
D: NA
CDR3: CASSSSYEQYF
DNA: TGTGCCAGCAGCTCATCCTACGAGCAGTACTTC

J: TRBJ1-1
V: TRBV2
size: NA
D: NA
CDR3: CASSPLGARNTEAFF
DNA: TGTGCCAGCAGCCCCCTTGGGGCGAGGAACACTGAAGCTTTCTTT

J: TRBJ1-3
V: TRBV6-1
size: NA
D: NA
CDR3: CASSTGPSGNTIYF
DNA: TGTGCCAGCAGTACAGGACCCTCTGGAAACACCATATATTTT

J: TRBJ1-2
V: TRBV15
size: NA
D: NA
CDR3: CATSRDVLGARGYTF
DNA: TGTGCCACCAGCAGAGATGTGTTGGGGGCGCGCGGCTACACCTTC

J: TRBJ2-7
V: TRBV28
size: NA
D: TRBD2
CDR3: CASSLWDRLSGRVDYEQYF
DNA: TGTGCCAGCAGTTTATGGGATCGGCTTAGCGGGAGGGTGGACTACGAGCAGTACTTC

J: TRBJ2-1
V: TRBV30
size: NA
D: TRBD2
CDR3: CAWTLAGVGGNEQFF
DNA: TGTGCCTGGACGCTAGCGGGAGTTGGGGGCAATGAGCAGTTCTTC

J: TRBJ2-5
V: TRBV29-1
size: NA
D: NA
CDR3: CSVEEQAEGTQYF
DNA: TGCAGCGTTGAAGAACAGGCTGAAGGGACCCAGTACTTC

J: TRBJ2-7
V: TRBV10-3
size: NA
D: TRBD2
CDR3: CAISEFGTSGIYEQYF
DNA: TGTGCCATCAGTGAGTTTGGGACTAGCGGGATCTACGAGCAGTACTTC

J: TRBJ2-7
V: TRBV4-1
size: NA
D: TRBD2
CDR3: CASSQHAGGGSYEQYF
DNA: TGCGCCAGCAGCCAACATGCCGGCGGGGGCTCCTACGAGCAGTACTTC

J: TRBJ2-7
V: TRBV7-2
size: NA
D: NA
CDR3: CASSLGRGMGEQYF
DNA: TGTGCCAGCAGCTTAGGTAGAGGGATGGGCGAGCAGTACTTC

J: TRBJ2-7
V: TRBV7-8
size: NA
D: NA
CDR3: CASSLALAPYEQYF
DNA: TGTGCCAGCAGCTTAGCGCTAGCTCCGTACGAGCAGTACTTC

J: TRBJ2-3
V: TRBV12-5
size: NA
D: TRBD1
CDR3: CASGLGDRDYGDTQYF
DNA: TGTGCTAGTGGTTTGGGGGACAGGGATTATGGAGATACGCAGTATTTT

J: TRBJ1-6
V: TRBV18
size: NA
D: NA
CDR3: CASSPAASGPLHF
DNA: TGTGCCAGCTCACCGGCCGCGTCGGGGCCCCTCCACTTT